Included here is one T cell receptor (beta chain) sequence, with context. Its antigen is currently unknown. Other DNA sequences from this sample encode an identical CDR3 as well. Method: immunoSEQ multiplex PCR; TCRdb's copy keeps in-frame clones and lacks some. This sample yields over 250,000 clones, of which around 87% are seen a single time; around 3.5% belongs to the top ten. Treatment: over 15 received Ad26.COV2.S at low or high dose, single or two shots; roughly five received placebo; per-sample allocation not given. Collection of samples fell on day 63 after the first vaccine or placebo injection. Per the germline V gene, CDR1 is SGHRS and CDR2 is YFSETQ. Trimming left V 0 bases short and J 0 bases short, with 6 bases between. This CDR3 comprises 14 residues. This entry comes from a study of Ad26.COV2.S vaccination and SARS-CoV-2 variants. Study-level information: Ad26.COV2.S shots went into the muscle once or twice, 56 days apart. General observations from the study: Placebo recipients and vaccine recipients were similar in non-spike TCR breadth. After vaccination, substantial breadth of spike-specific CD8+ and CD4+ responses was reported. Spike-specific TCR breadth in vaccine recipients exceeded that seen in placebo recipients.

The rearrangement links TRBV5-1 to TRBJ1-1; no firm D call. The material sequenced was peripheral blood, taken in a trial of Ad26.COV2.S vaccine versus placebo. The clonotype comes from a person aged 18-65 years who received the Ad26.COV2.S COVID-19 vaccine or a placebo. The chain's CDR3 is CASSLGTMNTEAFF. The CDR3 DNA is TGCGCCAGCAGCTTGGGGACCATGAACACTGAAGCTTTCTTT.